Following are 32 T cell receptor beta chains from one sample sequenced in a study of T cell responses to AZD1222 COVID-19 vaccine (dated by TCRdb to about 2021). Libraries were made using the immunoSEQ multiplex PCR assay. Sourced from immuneACCESS, this table was stored by TCRdb with only in-frame sequences that have V and J called. A share of the clones is absent; for the studies checked, an unresolved V gene accounts for under half, and the remainder has no known explanation. The sample table holds some 64,000 clones, of which about nine tenths were seen once. The ten biggest clones cover about 5.7% of the sample. Interpreted using the paper, the time point label stands for: about 28 days (+/-7) after the second vaccine dose. In light of the paper, this sample's treatment or condition label describes: meningococcal conjugate vaccine given as trial control. The sequencing used peripheral blood, collected 28 days after the second dose of the MenACWY control vaccine. The source of these receptors is an adult who received the MenACWY meningococcal vaccine as a control.

As concerns this clone: The same CDR3 is also encoded by other DNA sequences in this sample. This rearrangement joins TRBV27 to TRBJ1-4, with D unresolved. Per the germline V gene, CDR1 is MNHEY and CDR2 is SMNVEV (reference sequence). Trimming stripped 5 bases from V and 3 bases from J, with 4 bases between. The CDR3 contains 12 residues. CDR3 bases: TGTGCCAGCAGTCATCCTAATGAAAAACTGTTTTTT. Its protein product is CASSHPNEKLFF.

The chain combines TRBV19 with TRBJ2-1; D perhaps matches TRBD2 (5 bases). CDR1 LNHDA and CDR2 SQIVND come from the germline V gene (reference sequence). V lost 7 bases, J lost 9 bases, and 19 bases lay in between. CDR3 length equals 14 residues. CDR3 DNA: TGTGCCAGTACCGAGGGCCTCACCCCCCGTGAGCAGTTCTTC. Its translation: CASTEGLTPREQFF.

The rearrangement joins TRBV7-8 to TRBJ1-4; D possibly corresponds to TRBD1 (5 bases). CDR1 and CDR2 (germline): SGHVS, FQNEAQ. V lost 5 bases and J lost 0, with 7 bases in between. The CDR3 is 14 residues long. The CDR3 sequence is CASSRGATNEKLFF. DNA for the CDR3: TGTGCCAGCAGCCGAGGGGCAACTAATGAAAAACTGTTTTTT.

The chain uses TRBV19 and TRBJ1-4; D unclear. Germline values: CDR1 LNHDA, CDR2 SQIVND (reference sequence). The CDR3 contains 12 residues. Trimming pared 5 bases from V and 13 bases from J, leaving 14 bases between. CDR3 DNA sequence: TGTGCCAGTAGTCCGCACGGAAAGACACTGTTTTTT. Translated, it gives CASSPHGKTLFF.

The V gene is TRBV19, the J gene TRBJ1-5, with a tentative D call TRBD1 (5 bases). Germline V CDR1 and CDR2: LNHDA, SQIVND (reference sequence). V lost 8 bases to trimming and J lost 5 bases, with 10 bases between them. CDR3 length: 12 residues. CDR3 coding DNA: TGTGCCAGTCGGGACGTCGATCAGCCCCAGCATTTT. Its translation: CASRDVDQPQHF.

V gene TRBV2 combines with J gene TRBJ1-5; D perhaps matches TRBD1 (6 bases). The V end was cut by 5 bases, the J end by 8 bases, with 16 bases between. Germline CDR1 reads SNHLY; CDR2 reads FYNNEI. The CDR3 has 14 residues. CDR3 sequence (DNA): TGTGCCAGCAGTCCAACAGGGAGAAGGGAGCCCCAGCATTTT. This translates into CASSPTGRREPQHF.

The DNA of the CDR3 is TGCGCCAGCAGCCAAGACCTCCGGGGGAGCTACACCTTC. Translating it yields CASSQDLRGSYTF. J is TRBJ1-2 and V is TRBV4-1; perhaps TRBD1 as D (5 bases). CDR3 length: 13 residues. Germline V CDR1 and CDR2: MGHRA, YSYEKL. Trimming removed 0 bases at V and 9 bases at J, with 11 bases between.

The V gene is TRBV4-1, the J gene TRBJ2-7, with unresolved D. The V gene lost 1 base and the J gene lost 7 bases, with 8 bases spanning the gap. Germline V gene sequence: CDR1 MGHRA, CDR2 YSYEKL. The CDR3 runs 12 residues. CDR3 DNA: TGCGCCAGCAGCCAAGGGCAGAGGGAGCAGTACTTC. It encodes CASSQGQREQYF.

The chain has TRBV2 and TRBJ1-2; TRBD1 might be the D (5 bases). The CDR3 is 14 residues long. The germline V and J ends were trimmed by 7 bases and 5 bases, with 17 bases remaining between them. Germline CDR1 SNHLY, CDR2 FYNNEI. This chain's CDR3 is CASILPTEGYGYTF. DNA for the CDR3: TGTGCCAGCATTCTGCCGACAGAGGGATATGGCTACACCTTC. The complete variable domain, with remaining parts taken from reference TRBV2 and TRBJ1-2, reads EPEVTQTPSHQVTQMGQEVILRCVPISNHLYFYWYRQILGQKVEFLVSFYNNEISEKSEIFDDQFSVERPDGSNFTLKIRSTKLEDSAMYFCASILPTEGYGYTFGSGTRLTVV.

This clone was counted only a few times. This chain joins TRBV4-3 and TRBJ2-2; TRBD1 aligns across 8 bases. Trimming at V came to 4 bases and at J to 7 bases, leaving 14 bases not matched to a gene. The germline CDR1 and CDR2 sequences are LGHNA and YSLEER. The CDR3 has 17 amino acids. The CDR3 DNA is TGCGCCAGCAGCCCGAAGTGGGGGACAGGACAAAGCGGGGAGCTGTTTTTT. Amino acid sequence: CASSPKWGTGQSGELFF.

The chain uses TRBV7-2 and TRBJ1-2; D perhaps matches TRBD1 (5 bases). The V end lost 2 bases, the J end lost 4 bases, and 11 bases lay between the germline ends. In germline, CDR1 is SGHTA, CDR2 FQGNSA. The CDR3 consists of 14 residues. CDR3 sequence: CASSLSGGAYGYTF. The DNA of the CDR3 is TGTGCCAGCAGCTTATCGGGGGGTGCCTATGGCTACACCTTC.

As DNA, the CDR3 is TGCAGCGTTGCAGGGGGCGCGAACACCGGGGAGCTGTTTTTT. It specifies CSVAGGANTGELFF. The J gene is TRBJ2-2, the V gene TRBV29-1; 8 bases match TRBD1. The V gene end was trimmed by 4 bases and the J gene end by 0 bases; junction bases not matched to a gene: 1. Germline CDR1 and CDR2: SQVTM and ANQGSEA. The CDR3 length is 14 residues.

This clone has just one count. V and J are TRBV11-2 and TRBJ1-5; D is possibly TRBD1 (5 bases). With 1 base removed from V and 0 bases from J, the gap between germline ends came to 7 bases. This CDR3 spans 15 amino acids. Germline lookup yields CDR1 SGHAT and CDR2 FQNNGV. The CDR3 region is CASSLGGYSNQPQHF. Here the CDR3 DNA reads TGTGCCAGCAGCTTAGGGGGGTATAGCAATCAGCCCCAGCATTTT.

The rearrangement uses TRBV5-4 and TRBJ1-1; possible D gene TRBD1, 5 bases. Trimming took 4 bases from V and 2 from J, leaving 12 bases between them. Germline CDR1 reads SGHNT; CDR2 reads YYREEE (reference sequence). The CDR3 loop spans 14 amino acids. The CDR3 sequence is CASSIQAPNTEAFF. CDR3 bases: TGTGCCAGCAGCATACAGGCTCCTAACACTGAAGCTTTCTTT.

The chain is built from TRBV7-8 and TRBJ1-4; perhaps TRBD1 as D (6 bases). Germline-derived CDR1 and CDR2 are SGHVS and FQNEAQ. V was cut by 2 bases and J by 8 bases, with 12 bases left in between. The CDR3 totals 14 residues. The CDR3, as DNA: TGTGCCAGCAGCTTACGAGGGGGAGGCGAAAAACTGTTTTTT. Its translation: CASSLRGGGEKLFF.

The chain is built from TRBV12-3 or TRBV12-4 and TRBJ1-5; D gene ambiguous. The CDR3 runs 13 residues. Trimming stripped 0 bases from V and 7 bases from J, with 7 bases between. CDR3 sequence: CASSLAWGQPQHF. CDR3 DNA: TGTGCCAGCAGTTTAGCATGGGGACAGCCCCAGCATTTT.

CDR3 in DNA: TGTGCCAGCAGCCCCCCTGGGCAGGGGCCCCTGAACACTGAAGCTTTCTTT. This codes for CASSPPGQGPLNTEAFF. The J gene is TRBJ1-1, the V gene TRBV14; D is perhaps TRBD1 (6 bases). CDR1 SGHDN and CDR2 FVKESK come from the germline V gene. V lost 4 bases to trimming and J lost 0 bases, with 18 bases between them. CDR3 length equals 17 residues.

The chain links TRBV5-6 to TRBJ1-1, with D unclear. The V and J ends lost 0 bases and 5 bases respectively, with 17 bases between them. CDR3 length: 16 amino acids. Germline V lookup: CDR1 SGHDT, CDR2 YYEEEE. The CDR3 here is CASSLAGFEAGTEAFF. The DNA of the CDR3 is TGTGCCAGCAGCTTGGCCGGCTTCGAAGCGGGGACTGAAGCTTTCTTT.

CDR3 coding DNA: TGTGCCTGGAGTGATCGGCGTAATTCACCCCTCCACTTT. Amino acid sequence: CAWSDRRNSPLHF. The genes are TRBV30 and TRBJ1-6; D is unresolved. This CDR3 is built from 13 residues. V shed 1 base and J shed 6 bases, with 7 bases lying between them. The germline V gene has CDR1 GTSNPN and CDR2 SVGIG (reference sequence).

The V call is TRBV7-9, the J call TRBJ2-1; no clear D gene. Deletions cut 5 bases from V and 7 bases from J, with 6 bases between. Germline V gene sequence: CDR1 SEHNR, CDR2 FQNEAQ (reference sequence). The length of the CDR3 is 11 residues. CDR3 in DNA: TGTGCCAGCAGCCTAACTAATGAGCAGTTCTTC. This encodes CASSLTNEQFF. Together with reference TRBV7-9 and TRBJ2-1, the CDR3 gives the full variable domain: DTGVSQNPRHKITKRGQNVTFRCDPISEHNRLYWYRQTLGQGPEFLTYFQNEAQLEKSRLLSDRFSAERPKGSFSTLEIQRTEQGDSAMYLCASSLTNEQFFGPGTRLTVL.

The V call is TRBV19, the J call TRBJ2-3, with TRBD2 identical over 8 bases. Per the germline V gene, CDR1 is LNHDA and CDR2 is SQIVND (reference sequence). The V gene end was trimmed by 3 bases and the J gene end by 7 bases; junction bases not matched to a gene: 12. This CDR3 has 16 residues. CDR3: CASSIGVGGRTNTQYF. As DNA, the CDR3 is TGTGCCAGTAGTATCGGTGTGGGCGGGAGGACGAATACGCAGTATTTT.

The chain uses TRBV9 and TRBJ2-5, with D perhaps matching TRBD1 (6 bases). Trimming pared 1 base from V and 1 base from J, leaving 11 bases between. Germline V gives CDR1 SGDLS, CDR2 YYNGEE. This CDR3 spans 15 amino acids. The CDR3 DNA sequence: TGTGCCAGCAGCGTACGACAGGATCCCCAAGAGACCCAGTACTTC. Its protein is CASSVRQDPQETQYF.

The chain carries TRBV6-1 and TRBJ1-5; unclear D gene. CDR1 and CDR2 from the germline V gene are MNHNS and SASEGT. The CDR3 is 15 amino acids. Trimming shortened V by 3 bases and J by 7 bases, and 16 bases separated the two germline ends. CDR3 region: CASSDQLGLGQPQHF. The CDR3 bases are TGTGCCAGCAGTGACCAACTGGGATTGGGGCAGCCCCAGCATTTT.

This rearrangement joins TRBV11-2 to TRBJ2-5, with unresolved D. Trimming removed 4 bases from V and 0 bases from J, with 6 bases in between. The CDR3 runs 13 residues. Germline assignment: CDR1 SGHAT and CDR2 FQNNGV. Here the CDR3 reads CASSWAYQETQYF. The CDR3 DNA follows: TGTGCCAGCAGCTGGGCGTACCAAGAGACCCAGTACTTC.

The CDR3 reads CASSKALGDNSPLHF. CDR3 DNA: TGTGCCAGCAGCAAAGCTTTGGGGGATAATTCACCCCTCCACTTT. V and J are TRBV21-1 and TRBJ1-6. TRBV21-1 is a recognized pseudogene. The CDR3 has 15 amino acids.

The rearrangement links TRBV12-5 to TRBJ2-7, with TRBD1 as a possible D gene (5 bases). The germline CDR1 and CDR2 sequences are LGHNT and FRNRAP. The CDR3 length is 13 residues. V lost 4 bases and J lost 6, with 13 bases in between. CDR3 nucleotide sequence: TGTGCTAGTGGTTCGGGCAGGGTGCTCGAGCAGTACTTC. Protein product: CASGSGRVLEQYF.

The J gene is TRBJ2-3, the V gene TRBV19, with D possibly matching TRBD2 (5 bases). The V end lost 6 bases, the J end lost 6 bases, and 16 bases lay between the germline ends. Germline CDR1 is LNHDA and CDR2 is SQIVND (reference sequence). The CDR3 spans 14 residues. This CDR3 reads CASSLGVARDTQYF. The CDR3 DNA reads as TGTGCCAGTAGCCTCGGGGTAGCGAGGGATACGCAGTATTTT.

The V gene is TRBV5-1, the J gene TRBJ2-3; no reliable D call. The CDR3 has 14 amino acids. CDR1 and CDR2 from the germline V gene are SGHRS and YFSETQ. Trimming took 2 bases from V and 6 from J, leaving 13 bases between them. The CDR3 bases are TGCGCCAGCAGCTTAAGTCCCAGCCGGGATACGCAGTATTTT. Protein product: CASSLSPSRDTQYF.

This chain connects TRBV27 to TRBJ2-1; no definite D call. V was pared by 6 bases and J by 10 bases, with 16 bases between. CDR1 MNHEY and CDR2 SMNVEV come from the germline V gene (reference sequence). The CDR3 runs 13 residues. This CDR3 reads CASSPQSVREQFF. CDR3 DNA sequence: TGTGCCAGCAGCCCCCAAAGTGTAAGGGAGCAGTTCTTC.

This clone was detected once. The chain uses TRBV11-2 and TRBJ2-5; D ambiguous. Per the germline V gene, CDR1 is SGHAT and CDR2 is FQNNGV. The V gene lost 5 bases and the J gene lost 1 base, with 20 bases spanning the gap. The CDR3 has 17 amino acids. The chain's CDR3 is CASSGQEETYRQETQYF. The DNA of the CDR3 is TGTGCCAGCAGCGGCCAGGAAGAGACCTATCGCCAAGAGACCCAGTACTTC.

The CDR3 loop reads CASRGDRADGYTF. The CDR3 nucleotides are TGTGCCAGCAGGGGGGACAGGGCGGATGGCTACACCTTC. The chain employs TRBV6-5 and TRBJ1-2, with 9 positions matching TRBD1. This CDR3 spans 13 amino acids. J lost 6 bases, V lost 6 bases, and 5 bases had no gene match. Germline CDR1 is MNHEY and CDR2 is SVGAGI.

This clone was seen only a few times. This chain links TRBV7-2 with TRBJ1-5; no definite D call. Germline CDR1 is SGHTA and CDR2 is FQGNSA. Between the trimmed V and J ends, which lost 5 bases and 10 bases, there was a span of 15 bases. This CDR3 is built from 13 residues. CDR3 sequence reads: CASSPGRDNPQHF. The CDR3 coding sequence is TGTGCCAGCAGCCCCGGGAGGGATAATCCCCAGCATTTT.